This section outlines one T cell receptor (beta chain) sequence together with its context. This entry is derived from a study of cytomegalovirus exposure and HLA in healthy donors. The length of the CDR3 is 15 residues. The trim removed 6 bases at V and 6 bases at J, leaving 11 bases unmatched. The germline CDR1 and CDR2 sequences are SGHRS and YFSETQ. Both 60 Vbeta primers and 13 Jbeta primers went into the PCR. Sequencing was performed with immunoSEQ multiplex PCR; in TCRdb, only in-frame clones are kept and a portion is missing. This sample yields more than 110,000 clones, of which 65% to 80% are seen a single time; over 6% belongs to the top ten.

The J gene is TRBJ2-1, the V gene TRBV5-1; 8 bases are shared with TRBD1. The sequenced sample was PBMCs. The clonotype comes from a man aged 25 to 40 in good health and CMV-seronegative. This CDR3 is CASTAGRQGFNEQFF. CDR3 DNA: TGCGCCAGCACTGCTGGAAGACAGGGGTTCAATGAGCAGTTCTTC.